This T cell receptor (beta chain) was captured in a study of blood T cell repertoires in COVID-19. Profiled with immunoSEQ multiplex PCR; TCRdb holds only in-frame clones, not every one. The sample records about 220,000 clones, 65% to 90% being singletons. Trimming removed 5 bases at V and 10 bases at J, with 17 bases between. The germline gives CDR1 SGHTA, CDR2 FQGNSA. The CDR3 spans 13 residues. The chain joins TRBV7-2 to TRBJ1-1, with a weak D call TRBD1 (6 bases). The sequence was obtained from a woman between 65 and 79 years old with COVID-19, enrolled during active disease. Sequencing was carried out using peripheral blood. The CDR3 sequence is CASSPRWLGGAFF. The CDR3 bases are TGTGCCAGCAGCCCCCGATGGCTAGGGGGAGCTTTCTTT.